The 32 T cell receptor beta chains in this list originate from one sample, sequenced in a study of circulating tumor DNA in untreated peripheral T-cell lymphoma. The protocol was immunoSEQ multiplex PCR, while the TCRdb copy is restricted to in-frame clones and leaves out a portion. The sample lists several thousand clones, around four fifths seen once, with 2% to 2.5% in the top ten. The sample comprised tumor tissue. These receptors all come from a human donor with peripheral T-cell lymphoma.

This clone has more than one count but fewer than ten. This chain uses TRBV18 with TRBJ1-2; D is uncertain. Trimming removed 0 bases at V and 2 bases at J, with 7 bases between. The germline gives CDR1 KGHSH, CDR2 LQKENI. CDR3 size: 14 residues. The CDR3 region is CASSPPGYNYGYTF. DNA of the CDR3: TGTGCCAGCTCACCACCCGGATACAACTATGGCTACACCTTC.

This CDR3 reads CASSPHGEGGTEAFF. CDR3 DNA sequence: TGTGCCAGCAGCCCACATGGGGAGGGCGGCACTGAAGCTTTCTTT. The J gene is TRBJ1-1, the V gene TRBV6-8; no clear D gene. This CDR3 comprises 15 residues. Germline V CDR1 and CDR2: MNHGY, SAAAGT. Trimming took 6 bases from V and 4 from J, leaving 18 bases between them.

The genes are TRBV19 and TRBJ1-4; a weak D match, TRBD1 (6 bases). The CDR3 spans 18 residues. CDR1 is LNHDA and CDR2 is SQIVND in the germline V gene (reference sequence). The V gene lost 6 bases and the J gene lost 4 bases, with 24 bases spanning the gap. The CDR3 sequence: CASRTGHLNKGNNEKLFF. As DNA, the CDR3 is TGTGCCAGTAGGACGGGACACCTTAATAAGGGGAATAATGAAAAACTGTTTTTT. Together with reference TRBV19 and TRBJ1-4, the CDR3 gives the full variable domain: DGGITQSPKYLFRKEGQNVTLSCEQNLNHDAMYWYRQDPGQGLRLIYYSQIVNDFQKGDIAEGYSVSREKKESFPLTVTSAQKNPTAFYLCASRTGHLNKGNNEKLFFGSGTQLSVL.

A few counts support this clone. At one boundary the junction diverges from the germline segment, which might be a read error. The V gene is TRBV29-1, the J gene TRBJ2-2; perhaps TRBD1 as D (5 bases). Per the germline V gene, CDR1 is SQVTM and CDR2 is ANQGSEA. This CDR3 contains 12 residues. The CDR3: CSIERGTGELFF. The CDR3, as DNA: TGCAGCATTGAAAGGGGCACCGGGGAGCTGTTTTTT.

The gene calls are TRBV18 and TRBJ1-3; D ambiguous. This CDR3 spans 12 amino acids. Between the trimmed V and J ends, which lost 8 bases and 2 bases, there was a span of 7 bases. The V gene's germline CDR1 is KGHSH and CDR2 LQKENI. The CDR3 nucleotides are TGTGCCAGCCCCGGGACTGGAAACACCATATATTTT. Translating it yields CASPGTGNTIYF.

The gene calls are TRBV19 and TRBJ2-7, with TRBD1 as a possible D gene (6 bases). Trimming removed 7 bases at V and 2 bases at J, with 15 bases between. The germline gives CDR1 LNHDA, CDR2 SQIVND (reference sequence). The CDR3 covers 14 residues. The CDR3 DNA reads TGTGCCAGTAAAGTACAGGGCGAAGCCTACGAGCAGTACTTC. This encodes CASKVQGEAYEQYF.

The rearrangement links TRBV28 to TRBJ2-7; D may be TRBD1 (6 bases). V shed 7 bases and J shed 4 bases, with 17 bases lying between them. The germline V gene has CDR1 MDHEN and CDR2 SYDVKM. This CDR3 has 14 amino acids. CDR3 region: CASTLRDIPYEQYF. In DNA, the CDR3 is TGTGCCAGCACCCTTCGGGACATACCTTACGAGCAGTACTTC.

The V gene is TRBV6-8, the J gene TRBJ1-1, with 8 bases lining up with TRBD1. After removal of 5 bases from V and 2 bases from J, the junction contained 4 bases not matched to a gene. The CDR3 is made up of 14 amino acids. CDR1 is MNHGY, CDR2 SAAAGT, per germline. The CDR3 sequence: CASSHTGGNTEAFF. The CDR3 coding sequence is TGTGCCAGCAGTCATACAGGGGGTAACACTGAAGCTTTCTTT.

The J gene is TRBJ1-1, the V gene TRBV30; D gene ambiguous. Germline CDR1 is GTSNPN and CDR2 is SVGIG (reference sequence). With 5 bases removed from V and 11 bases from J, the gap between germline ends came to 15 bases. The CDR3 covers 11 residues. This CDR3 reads CAWVGSRVAFF. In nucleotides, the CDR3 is TGTGCCTGGGTCGGGTCTCGAGTGGCTTTCTTT.

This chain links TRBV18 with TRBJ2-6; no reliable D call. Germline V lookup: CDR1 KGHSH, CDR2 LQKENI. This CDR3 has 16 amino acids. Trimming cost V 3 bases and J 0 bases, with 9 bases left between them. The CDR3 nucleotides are TGTGCCAGCTCACCCTCATTTATCTCTGGGGCCAACGTCCTGACTTTC. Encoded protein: CASSPSFISGANVLTF.

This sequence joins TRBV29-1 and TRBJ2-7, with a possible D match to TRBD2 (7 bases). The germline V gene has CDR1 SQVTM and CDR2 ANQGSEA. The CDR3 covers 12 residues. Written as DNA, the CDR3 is TGCAGTGCGCGGGGGCAGGACTACGAGCAGTACTTC. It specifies CSARGQDYEQYF.

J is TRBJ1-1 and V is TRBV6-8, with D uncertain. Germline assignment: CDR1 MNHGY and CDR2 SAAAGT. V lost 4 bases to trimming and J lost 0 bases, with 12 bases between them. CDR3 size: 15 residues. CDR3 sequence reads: CASSFNSYMNTEAFF. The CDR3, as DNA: TGTGCCAGCAGTTTTAACAGCTACATGAACACTGAAGCTTTCTTT.

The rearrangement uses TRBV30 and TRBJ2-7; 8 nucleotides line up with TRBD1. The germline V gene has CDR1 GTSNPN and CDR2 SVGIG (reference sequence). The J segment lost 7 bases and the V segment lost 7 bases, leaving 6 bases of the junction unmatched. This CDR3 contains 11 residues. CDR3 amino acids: CASDRGEEQYF. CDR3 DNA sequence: TGTGCCTCAGACAGGGGCGAAGAGCAGTACTTC.

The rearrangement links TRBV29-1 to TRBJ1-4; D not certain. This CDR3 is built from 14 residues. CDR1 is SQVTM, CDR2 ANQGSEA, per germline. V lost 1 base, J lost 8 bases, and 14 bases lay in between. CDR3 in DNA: TGCAGCGTTGAAGCCAAAGGAGAAGGGGAAAAACTGTTTTTT. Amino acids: CSVEAKGEGEKLFF.

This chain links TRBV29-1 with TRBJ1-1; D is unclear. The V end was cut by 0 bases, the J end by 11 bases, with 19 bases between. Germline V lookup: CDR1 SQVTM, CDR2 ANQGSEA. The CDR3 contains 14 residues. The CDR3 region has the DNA TGCAGCGTTGAAGACCGAGGCGGCTCAGTTGGTGCTTTCTTT. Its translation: CSVEDRGGSVGAFF.

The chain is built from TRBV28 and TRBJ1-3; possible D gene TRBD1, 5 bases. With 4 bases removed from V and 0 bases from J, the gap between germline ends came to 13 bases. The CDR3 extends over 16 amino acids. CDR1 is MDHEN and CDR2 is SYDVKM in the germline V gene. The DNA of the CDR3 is TGTGCCAGCAGTTCCTATCCGGGACCCTCTGGAAACACCATATATTTT. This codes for CASSSYPGPSGNTIYF.

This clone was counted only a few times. The DNA of the CDR3 is TGTGCCACCAGCAGAGAACGGGACAGATACAATGAGCAGTTCTTC. This translates into CATSRERDRYNEQFF. The rearrangement joins TRBV15 to TRBJ2-1, with TRBD1 matching 7 bases. The V gene's germline CDR1 is LNHNV and CDR2 YYDKDF (reference sequence). This CDR3 is 15 amino acids long. J gave up 4 bases and V 0 bases, and 3 bases lay outside the gene matches.

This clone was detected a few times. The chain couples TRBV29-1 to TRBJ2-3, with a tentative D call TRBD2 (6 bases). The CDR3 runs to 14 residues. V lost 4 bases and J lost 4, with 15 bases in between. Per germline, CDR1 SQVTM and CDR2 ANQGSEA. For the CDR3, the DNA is TGCAGCGTTGGTAGGAGGGGCCCCGCAGATACGCAGTATTTT. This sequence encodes CSVGRRGPADTQYF.

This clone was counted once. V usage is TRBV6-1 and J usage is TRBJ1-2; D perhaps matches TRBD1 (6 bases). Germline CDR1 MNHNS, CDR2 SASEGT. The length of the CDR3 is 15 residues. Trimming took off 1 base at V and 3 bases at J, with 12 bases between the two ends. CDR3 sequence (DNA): TGTGCCAGCAGTGAAGGGGGTCAGGGGTACTATGGCTACACCTTC. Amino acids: CASSEGGQGYYGYTF.

The CDR3 reads CASSRTGTGGPDTQYF. Here the CDR3 DNA reads TGTGCCAGCAGCCGTACCGGGACAGGGGGTCCAGATACGCAGTATTTT. This chain links TRBV11-3 with TRBJ2-3; 11 nucleotides align to TRBD1. With 5 bases clipped from V and 4 bases from J, the junction kept 8 bases outside the gene matches. From germline, CDR1 is SGHNT and CDR2 YENEEA. The CDR3 length is 16 residues. Based on the CDR3 plus reference TRBV11-3 and TRBJ2-3, the full variable domain is EAGVVQSPRYKIIEKKQPVAFWCNPISGHNTLYWYLQNLGQGPELLIRYENEEAVDDSQLPKDRFSAERLKGVDSTLKIQPAELGDSAVYLCASSRTGTGGPDTQYFGPGTRLTVL.

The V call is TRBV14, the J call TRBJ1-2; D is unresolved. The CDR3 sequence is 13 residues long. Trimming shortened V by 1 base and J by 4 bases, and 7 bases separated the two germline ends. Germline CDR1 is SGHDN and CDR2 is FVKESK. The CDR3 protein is CASSQGHGYGYTF. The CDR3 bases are TGTGCCAGCAGCCAAGGACACGGCTATGGCTACACCTTC.

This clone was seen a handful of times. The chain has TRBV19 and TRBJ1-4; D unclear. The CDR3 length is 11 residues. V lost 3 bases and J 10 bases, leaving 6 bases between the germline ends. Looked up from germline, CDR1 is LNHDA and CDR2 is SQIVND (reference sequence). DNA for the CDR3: TGTGCCAGTAGTATGGGAGGAAAACTGTTTTTT. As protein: CASSMGGKLFF.

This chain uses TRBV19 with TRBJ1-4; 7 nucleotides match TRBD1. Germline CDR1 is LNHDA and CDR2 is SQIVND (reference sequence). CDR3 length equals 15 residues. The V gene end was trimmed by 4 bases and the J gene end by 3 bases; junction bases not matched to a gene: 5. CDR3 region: CASSSWDSANEKLFF. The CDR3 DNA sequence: TGTGCCAGTAGTAGTTGGGACAGCGCTAATGAAAAACTGTTTTTT. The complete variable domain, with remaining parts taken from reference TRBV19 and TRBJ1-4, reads DGGITQSPKYLFRKEGQNVTLSCEQNLNHDAMYWYRQDPGQGLRLIYYSQIVNDFQKGDIAEGYSVSREKKESFPLTVTSAQKNPTAFYLCASSSWDSANEKLFFGSGTQLSVL.

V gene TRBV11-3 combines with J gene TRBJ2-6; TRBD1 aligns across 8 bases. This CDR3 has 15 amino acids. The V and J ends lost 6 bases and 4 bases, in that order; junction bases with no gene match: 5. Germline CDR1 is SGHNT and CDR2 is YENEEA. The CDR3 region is CASSPQGAGANVLTF. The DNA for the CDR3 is TGTGCCAGCAGTCCCCAGGGGGCCGGGGCCAACGTCCTGACTTTC.

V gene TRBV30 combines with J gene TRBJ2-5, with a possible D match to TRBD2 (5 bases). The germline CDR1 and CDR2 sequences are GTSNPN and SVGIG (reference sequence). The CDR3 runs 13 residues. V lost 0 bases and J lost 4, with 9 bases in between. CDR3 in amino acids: CAWSVPSRETQYF. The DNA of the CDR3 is TGTGCCTGGAGTGTACCTAGCAGAGAGACCCAGTACTTC.

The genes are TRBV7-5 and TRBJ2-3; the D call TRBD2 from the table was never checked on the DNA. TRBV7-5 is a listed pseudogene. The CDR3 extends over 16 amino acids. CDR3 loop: CASSGRLPGSTDTQYF. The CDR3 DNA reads TGTGCCAGCAGCGGGAGATTACCTGGTAGCACAGATACGCAGTATTTT.

CDR3 DNA: TGTGCCAGCAGTTACAAATGGAACCGAAGGGTCACGCAGACCGGGGAGCTGTTTTTT. This codes for CASSYKWNRRVTQTGELFF. V gene TRBV6-7 combines with J gene TRBJ2-2; unclear D gene. TRBV6-7 carries the ORF label, with uncertain function. The CDR3 contains 19 residues. Trimming took off 2 bases at V and 5 bases at J, with 24 bases between the two ends.

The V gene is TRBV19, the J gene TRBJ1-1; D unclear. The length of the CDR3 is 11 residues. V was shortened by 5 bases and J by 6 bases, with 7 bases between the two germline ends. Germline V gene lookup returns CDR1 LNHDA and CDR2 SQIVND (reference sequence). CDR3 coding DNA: TGTGCCAGTAGTTCCCTATCTGAAGCTTTCTTT. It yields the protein CASSSLSEAFF.

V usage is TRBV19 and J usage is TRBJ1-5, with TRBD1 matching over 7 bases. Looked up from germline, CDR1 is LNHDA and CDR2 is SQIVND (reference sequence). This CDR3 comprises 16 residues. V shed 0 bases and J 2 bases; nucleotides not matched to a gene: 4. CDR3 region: CASSIDHGQGNQPQHF. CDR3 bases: TGTGCCAGTAGTATAGATCACGGACAGGGCAATCAGCCCCAGCATTTT.

The CDR3 nucleotides read TGCGCCAGCAGCCAAGAGGGACAGAACAATGAAAAACTGTTTTTT. Encoded protein: CASSQEGQNNEKLFF. The chain recombines TRBV23-1 with TRBJ1-4; TRBD1 matches 7 bases. TRBV23-1 is identified as an open reading frame with a role that is uncertain. V trimming: 6 bases; J trimming: 5 bases; junction bases outside the gene matches: 9. The CDR3 sequence is 15 residues long.

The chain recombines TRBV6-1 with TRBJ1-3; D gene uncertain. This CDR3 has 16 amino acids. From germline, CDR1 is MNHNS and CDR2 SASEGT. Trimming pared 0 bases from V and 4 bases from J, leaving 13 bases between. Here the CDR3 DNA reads TGTGCCAGCAGTGAAGCGCTTCTAGGGATCGGAAACACCATATATTTT. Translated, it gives CASSEALLGIGNTIYF.

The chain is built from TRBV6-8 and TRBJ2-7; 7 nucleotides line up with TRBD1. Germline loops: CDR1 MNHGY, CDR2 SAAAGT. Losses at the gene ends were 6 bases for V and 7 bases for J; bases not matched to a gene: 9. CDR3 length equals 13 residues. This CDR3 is CASSIDRAREQYF. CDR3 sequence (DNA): TGTGCCAGCAGCATAGACAGGGCTCGAGAGCAGTACTTC.